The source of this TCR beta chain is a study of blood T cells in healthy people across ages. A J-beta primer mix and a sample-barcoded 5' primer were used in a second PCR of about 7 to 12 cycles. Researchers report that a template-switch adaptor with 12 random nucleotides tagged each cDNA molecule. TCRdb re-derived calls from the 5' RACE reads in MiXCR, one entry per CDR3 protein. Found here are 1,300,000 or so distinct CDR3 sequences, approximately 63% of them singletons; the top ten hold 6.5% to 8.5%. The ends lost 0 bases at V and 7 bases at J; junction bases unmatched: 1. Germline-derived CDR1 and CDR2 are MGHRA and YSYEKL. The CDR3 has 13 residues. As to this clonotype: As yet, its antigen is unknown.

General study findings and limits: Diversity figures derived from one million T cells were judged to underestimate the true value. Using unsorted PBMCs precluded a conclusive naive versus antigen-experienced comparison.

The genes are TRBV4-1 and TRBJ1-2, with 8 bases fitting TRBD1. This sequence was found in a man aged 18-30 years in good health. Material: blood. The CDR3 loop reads CASSQDQGAGYTF. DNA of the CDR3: TGCGCCAGCAGCCAAGACCAGGGGGCTGGCTACACCTTC.